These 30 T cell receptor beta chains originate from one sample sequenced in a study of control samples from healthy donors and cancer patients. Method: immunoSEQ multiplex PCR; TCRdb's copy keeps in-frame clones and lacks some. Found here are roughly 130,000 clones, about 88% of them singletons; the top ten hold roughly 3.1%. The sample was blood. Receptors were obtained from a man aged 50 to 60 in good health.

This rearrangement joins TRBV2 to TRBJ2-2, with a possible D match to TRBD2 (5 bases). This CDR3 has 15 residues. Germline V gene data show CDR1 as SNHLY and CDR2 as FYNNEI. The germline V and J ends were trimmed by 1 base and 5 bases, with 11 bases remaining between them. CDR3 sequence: CASSEDGRATGELFF. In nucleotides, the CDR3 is TGTGCCAGCAGTGAAGACGGGCGGGCGACCGGGGAGCTGTTTTTT.

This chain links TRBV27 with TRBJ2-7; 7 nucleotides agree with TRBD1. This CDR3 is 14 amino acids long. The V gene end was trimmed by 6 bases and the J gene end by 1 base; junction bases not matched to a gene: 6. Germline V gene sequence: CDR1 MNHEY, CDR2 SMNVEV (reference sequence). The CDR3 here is CASRQGMRSYEQYF. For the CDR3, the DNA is TGTGCCAGCAGACAGGGGATGAGGTCCTACGAGCAGTACTTC.

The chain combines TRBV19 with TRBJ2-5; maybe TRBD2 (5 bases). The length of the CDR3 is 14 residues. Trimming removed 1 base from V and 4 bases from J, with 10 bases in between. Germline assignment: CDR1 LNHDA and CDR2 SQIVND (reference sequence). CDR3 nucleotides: TGTGCCAGTAGTATAGGGCTCGCGGGAGAGACCCAGTACTTC. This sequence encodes CASSIGLAGETQYF.

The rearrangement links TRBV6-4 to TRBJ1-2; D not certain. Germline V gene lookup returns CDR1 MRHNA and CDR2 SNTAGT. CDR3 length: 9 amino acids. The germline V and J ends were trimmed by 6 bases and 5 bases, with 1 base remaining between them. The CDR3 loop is CASRYGYTF. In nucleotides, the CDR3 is TGTGCCAGCAGGTATGGCTACACCTTC.

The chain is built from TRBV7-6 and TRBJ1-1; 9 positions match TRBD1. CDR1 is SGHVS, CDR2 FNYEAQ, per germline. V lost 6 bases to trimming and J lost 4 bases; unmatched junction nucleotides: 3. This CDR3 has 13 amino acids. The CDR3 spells CASSGQGSTEAFF. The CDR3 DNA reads TGTGCCAGCAGTGGACAGGGGAGCACTGAAGCTTTCTTT.

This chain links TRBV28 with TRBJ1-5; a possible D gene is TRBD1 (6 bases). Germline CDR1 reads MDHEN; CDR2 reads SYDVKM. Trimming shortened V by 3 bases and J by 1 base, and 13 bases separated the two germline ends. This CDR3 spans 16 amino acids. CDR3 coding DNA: TGTGCCAGCAGTTTGAGACCGGGACACAGCAATCAGCCCCAGCATTTT. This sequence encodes CASSLRPGHSNQPQHF.

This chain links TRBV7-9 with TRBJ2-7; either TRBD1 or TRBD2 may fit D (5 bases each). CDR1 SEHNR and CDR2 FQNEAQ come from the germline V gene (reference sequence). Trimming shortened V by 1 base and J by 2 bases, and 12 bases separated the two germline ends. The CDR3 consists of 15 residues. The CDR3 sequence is CASSLVGTGPYEQYF. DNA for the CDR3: TGTGCCAGCAGCTTAGTTGGGACGGGACCCTACGAGCAGTACTTC.

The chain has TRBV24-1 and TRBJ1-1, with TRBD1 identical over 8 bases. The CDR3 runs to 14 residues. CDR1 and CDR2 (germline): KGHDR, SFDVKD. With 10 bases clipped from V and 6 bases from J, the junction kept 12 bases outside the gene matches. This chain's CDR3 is CATETGVGKSEAFF. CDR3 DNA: TGTGCCACAGAGACAGGGGTGGGTAAGTCTGAAGCTTTCTTT.

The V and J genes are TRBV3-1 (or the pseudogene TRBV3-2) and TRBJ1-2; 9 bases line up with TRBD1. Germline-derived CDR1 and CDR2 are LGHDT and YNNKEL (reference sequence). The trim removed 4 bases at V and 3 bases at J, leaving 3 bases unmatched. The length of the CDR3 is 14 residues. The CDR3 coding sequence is TGTGCCAGCAGCCCCGACAGGGGGGACTATGGCTACACCTTC. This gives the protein CASSPDRGDYGYTF.

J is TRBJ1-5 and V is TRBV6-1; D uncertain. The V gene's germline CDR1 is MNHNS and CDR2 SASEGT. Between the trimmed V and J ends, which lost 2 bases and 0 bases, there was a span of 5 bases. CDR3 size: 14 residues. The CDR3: CASSEYLSNQPQHF. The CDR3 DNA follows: TGTGCCAGCAGTGAATACCTTAGCAATCAGCCCCAGCATTTT.

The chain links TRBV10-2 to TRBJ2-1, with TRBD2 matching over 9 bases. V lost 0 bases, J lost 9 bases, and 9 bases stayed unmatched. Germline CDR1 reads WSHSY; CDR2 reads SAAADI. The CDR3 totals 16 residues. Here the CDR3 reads CASSESGRGGAAEQFF. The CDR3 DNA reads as TGCGCCAGCAGTGAGTCAGGACGCGGGGGGGCGGCTGAGCAGTTCTTC.

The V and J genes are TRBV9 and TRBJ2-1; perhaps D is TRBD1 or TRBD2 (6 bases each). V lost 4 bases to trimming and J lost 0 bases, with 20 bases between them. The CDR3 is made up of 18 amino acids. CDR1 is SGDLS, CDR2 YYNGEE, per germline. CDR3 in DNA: TGTGCCAGCAGCCCCAAGGGGGGAGCAATGAGCTCCTACAATGAGCAGTTCTTC. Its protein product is CASSPKGGAMSSYNEQFF. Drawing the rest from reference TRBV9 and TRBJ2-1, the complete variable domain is DSGVTQTPKHLITATGQRVTLRCSPRSGDLSVYWYQQSLDQGLQFLIQYYNGEERAKGNILERFSAQQFPDLHSELNLSSLELGDSALYFCASSPKGGAMSSYNEQFFGPGTRLTVL.

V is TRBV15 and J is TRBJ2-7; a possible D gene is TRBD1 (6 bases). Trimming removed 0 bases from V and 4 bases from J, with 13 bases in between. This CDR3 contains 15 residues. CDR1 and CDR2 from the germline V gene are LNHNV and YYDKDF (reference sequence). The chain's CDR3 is CATSREQGQGYEQYF. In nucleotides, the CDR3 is TGTGCCACCAGCAGAGAGCAGGGCCAGGGGTACGAGCAGTACTTC.

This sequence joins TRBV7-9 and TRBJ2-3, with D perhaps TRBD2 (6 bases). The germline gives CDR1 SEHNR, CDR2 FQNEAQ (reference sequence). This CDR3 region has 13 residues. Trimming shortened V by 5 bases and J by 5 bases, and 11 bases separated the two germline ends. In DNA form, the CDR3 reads TGTGCCAGCAGCCCAGGGAGGTTAGATACGCAGTATTTT. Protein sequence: CASSPGRLDTQYF.

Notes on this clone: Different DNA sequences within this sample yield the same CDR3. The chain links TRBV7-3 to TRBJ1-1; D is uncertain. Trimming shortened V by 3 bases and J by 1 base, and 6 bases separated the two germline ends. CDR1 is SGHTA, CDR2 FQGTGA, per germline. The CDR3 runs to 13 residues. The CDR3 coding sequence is TGTGCCAGCAGCTTGCAAGAGAACACTGAAGCTTTCTTT. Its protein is CASSLQENTEAFF.

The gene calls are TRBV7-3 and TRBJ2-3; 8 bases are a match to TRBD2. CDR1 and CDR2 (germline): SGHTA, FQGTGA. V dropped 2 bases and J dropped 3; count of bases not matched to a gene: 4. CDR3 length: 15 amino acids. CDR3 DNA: TGTGCCAGCAGCTTAGGTACTAGCGGTACAGATACGCAGTATTTT. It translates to CASSLGTSGTDTQYF.

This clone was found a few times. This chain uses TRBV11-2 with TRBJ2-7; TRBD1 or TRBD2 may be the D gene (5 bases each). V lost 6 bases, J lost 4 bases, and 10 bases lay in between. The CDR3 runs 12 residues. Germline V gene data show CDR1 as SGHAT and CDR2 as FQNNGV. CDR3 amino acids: CASSHRTYEQYF. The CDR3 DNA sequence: TGTGCCAGCAGTCACAGGACTTACGAGCAGTACTTC. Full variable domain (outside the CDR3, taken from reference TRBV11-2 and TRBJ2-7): EAGVAQSPRYKIIEKRQSVAFWCNPISGHATLYWYQQILGQGPKLLIQFQNNGVVDDSQLPKDRFSAERLKGVDSTLKIQPAKLEDSAVYLCASSHRTYEQYFGPGTRLTVT.

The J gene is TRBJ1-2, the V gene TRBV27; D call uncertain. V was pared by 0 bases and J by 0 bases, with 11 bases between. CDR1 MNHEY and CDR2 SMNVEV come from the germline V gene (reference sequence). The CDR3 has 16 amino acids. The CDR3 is CASSLSLGFANYGYTF. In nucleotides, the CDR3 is TGTGCCAGCAGTTTATCGTTGGGGTTCGCTAACTATGGCTACACCTTC.

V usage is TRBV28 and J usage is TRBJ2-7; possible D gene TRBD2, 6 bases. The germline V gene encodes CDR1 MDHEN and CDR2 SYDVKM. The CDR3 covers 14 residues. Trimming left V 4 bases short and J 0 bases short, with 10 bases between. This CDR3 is CASSSAGHSYEQYF. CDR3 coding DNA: TGTGCCAGCAGTTCCGCGGGGCACTCCTACGAGCAGTACTTC.

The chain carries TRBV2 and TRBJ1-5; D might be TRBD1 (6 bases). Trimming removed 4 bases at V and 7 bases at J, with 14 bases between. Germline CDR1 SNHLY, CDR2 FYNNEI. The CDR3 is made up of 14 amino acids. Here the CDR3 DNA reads TGTGCCAGCAGTGGGGGGGGGCGCGGGCAGCCCCAGCATTTT. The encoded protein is CASSGGGRGQPQHF.

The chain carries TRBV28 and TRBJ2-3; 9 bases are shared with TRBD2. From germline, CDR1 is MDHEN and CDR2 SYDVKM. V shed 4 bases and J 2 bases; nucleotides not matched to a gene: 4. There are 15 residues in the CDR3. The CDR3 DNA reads TGTGCCAGCAGTTCCAGCGGGGGGCTCACAGATACGCAGTATTTT. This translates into CASSSSGGLTDTQYF.

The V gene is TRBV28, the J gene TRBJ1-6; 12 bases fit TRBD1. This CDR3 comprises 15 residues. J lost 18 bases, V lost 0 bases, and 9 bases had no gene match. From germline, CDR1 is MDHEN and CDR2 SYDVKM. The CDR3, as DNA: TGTGCCAGCAGTTTATGGCACGCGGGACAGGGGGCTCCCCACTTT. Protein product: CASSLWHAGQGAPHF.

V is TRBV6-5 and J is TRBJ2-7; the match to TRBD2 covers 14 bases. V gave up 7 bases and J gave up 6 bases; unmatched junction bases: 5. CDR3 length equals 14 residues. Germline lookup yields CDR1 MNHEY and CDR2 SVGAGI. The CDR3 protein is CASKGLAGAFEQYF. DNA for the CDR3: TGTGCCAGCAAGGGACTAGCGGGGGCTTTCGAGCAGTACTTC.

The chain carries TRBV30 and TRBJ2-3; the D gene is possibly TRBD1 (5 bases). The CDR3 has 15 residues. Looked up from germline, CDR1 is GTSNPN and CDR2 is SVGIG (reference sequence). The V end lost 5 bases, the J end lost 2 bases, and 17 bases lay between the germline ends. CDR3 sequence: CAWGRQPYTTDTQYF. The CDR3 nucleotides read TGTGCCTGGGGACGACAGCCGTATACCACAGATACGCAGTATTTT. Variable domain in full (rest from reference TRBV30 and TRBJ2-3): SQTIHQWPATLVQPVGSPLSLECTVEGTSNPNLYWYRQAAGRGLQLLFYSVGIGQISSEVPQNLSASRPQDRQFILSSKKLLLSDSGFYLCAWGRQPYTTDTQYFGPGTRLTVL.

The CDR3: CATAAGTGAGEQFF. For the CDR3, the DNA is TGTGCCACCGCGGCCGGGACAGGGGCCGGAGAGCAGTTCTTC. V is TRBV7-6 and J is TRBJ2-1, with 10 bases that match TRBD1. J was trimmed by 10 bases and V by 10 bases; bases with no gene match: 13. This CDR3 region has 14 residues. Germline values: CDR1 SGHVS, CDR2 FNYEAQ. Full variable domain (rest looked up from reference TRBV7-6 and TRBJ2-1): GAGVSQSPRYKVTKRGQDVALRCDPISGHVSLYWYRQALGQGPEFLTYFNYEAQQDKSGLPNDRFSAERPEGSISTLTIQRTEQRDSAMYRCATAAGTGAGEQFFGPGTRLTVL.

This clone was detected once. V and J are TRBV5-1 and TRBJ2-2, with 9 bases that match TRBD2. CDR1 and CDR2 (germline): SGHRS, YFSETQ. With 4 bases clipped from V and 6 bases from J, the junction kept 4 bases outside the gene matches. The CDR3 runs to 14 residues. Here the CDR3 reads CASSEGTSSGELFF. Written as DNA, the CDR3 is TGCGCCAGCAGCGAAGGGACTAGCTCCGGGGAGCTGTTTTTT.

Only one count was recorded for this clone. The CDR3 here is CASSTGVVGNTIYF. CDR3 DNA: TGTGCCAGCAGCACCGGGGTGGTTGGAAACACCATATATTTT. The chain recombines TRBV7-2 with TRBJ1-3; D gene unclear. The CDR3 spans 14 residues. V was cut by 5 bases and J by 3 bases, with 11 bases left in between. Germline-derived CDR1 and CDR2 are SGHTA and FQGNSA.

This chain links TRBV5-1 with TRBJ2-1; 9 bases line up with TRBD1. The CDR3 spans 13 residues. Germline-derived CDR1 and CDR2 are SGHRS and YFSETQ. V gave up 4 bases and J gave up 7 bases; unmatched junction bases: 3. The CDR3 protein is CASSRDRDNEQFF. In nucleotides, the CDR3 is TGCGCCAGCAGCCGGGACAGGGATAATGAGCAGTTCTTC. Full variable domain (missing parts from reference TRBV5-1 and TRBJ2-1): KAGVTQTPRYLIKTRGQQVTLSCSPISGHRSVSWYQQTPGQGLQFLFEYFSETQRNKGNFPGRFSGRQFSNSRSEMNVSTLELGDSALYLCASSRDRDNEQFFGPGTRLTVL.

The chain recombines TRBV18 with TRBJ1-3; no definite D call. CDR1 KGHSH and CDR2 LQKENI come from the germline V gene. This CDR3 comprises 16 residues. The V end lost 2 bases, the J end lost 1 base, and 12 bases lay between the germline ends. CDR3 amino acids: CASSPIQTTSGNTIYF. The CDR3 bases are TGTGCCAGCTCACCAATACAGACAACGTCTGGAAACACCATATATTTT.

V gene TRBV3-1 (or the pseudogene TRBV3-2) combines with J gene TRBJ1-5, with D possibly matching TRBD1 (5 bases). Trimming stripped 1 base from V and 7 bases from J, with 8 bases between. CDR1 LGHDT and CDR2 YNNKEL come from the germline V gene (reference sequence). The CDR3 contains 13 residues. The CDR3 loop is CASSQGWGQPQHF. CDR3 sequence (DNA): TGTGCCAGCAGCCAAGGATGGGGGCAGCCCCAGCATTTT.